In this sample, the clone carrying this T cell receptor (beta chain) turned up a few times. Sequencing was performed with immunoSEQ multiplex PCR; in TCRdb, only in-frame clones are kept and a portion is missing. The profile covers under 130,000 clones, with about 90% appearing a single time and more than 20% taken by the ten largest. This sample is part of a study of T cell responses to AZD1222 COVID-19 vaccine. This CDR3 region has 15 residues. From germline, CDR1 is SGDLS and CDR2 YYNGEE. The ends were cut back, 0 bases at V and 5 bases at J, with 15 bases in the middle. Sequenced here: peripheral blood, sampled on day 0 of AZD1222 vaccination. This sequence was found in an adult in good health. V usage is TRBV9 and J usage is TRBJ2-7; maybe TRBD1 (6 bases). In DNA form, the CDR3 reads TGTGCCAGCAGCGTAGCTTTCCAGGGGCTCCACGAGCAGTACTTC. Amino acids: CASSVAFQGLHEQYF.